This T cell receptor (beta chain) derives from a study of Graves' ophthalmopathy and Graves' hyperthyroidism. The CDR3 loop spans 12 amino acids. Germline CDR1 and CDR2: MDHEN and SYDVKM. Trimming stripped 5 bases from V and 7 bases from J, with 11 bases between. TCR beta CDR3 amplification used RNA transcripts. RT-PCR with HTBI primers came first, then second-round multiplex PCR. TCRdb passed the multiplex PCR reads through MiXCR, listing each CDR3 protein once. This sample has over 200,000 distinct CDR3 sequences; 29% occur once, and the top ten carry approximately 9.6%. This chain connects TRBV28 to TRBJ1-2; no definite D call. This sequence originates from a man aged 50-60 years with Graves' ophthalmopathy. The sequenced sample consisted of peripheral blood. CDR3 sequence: CASSPRLVGYTF. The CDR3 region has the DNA TGTGCCAGCAGTCCTCGACTAGTTGGCTACACCTTC.